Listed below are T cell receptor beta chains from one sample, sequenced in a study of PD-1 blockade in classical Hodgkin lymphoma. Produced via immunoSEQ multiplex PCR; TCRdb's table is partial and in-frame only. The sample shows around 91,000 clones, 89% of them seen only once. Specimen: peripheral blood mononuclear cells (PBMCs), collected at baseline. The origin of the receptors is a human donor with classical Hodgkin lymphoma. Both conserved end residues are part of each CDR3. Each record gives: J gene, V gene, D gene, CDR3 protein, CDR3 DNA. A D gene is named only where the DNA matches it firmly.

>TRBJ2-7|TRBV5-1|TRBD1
CASMRTGSYEQYF
TGCGCCAGCATGCGGACAGGGAGCTACGAGCAGTACTTC
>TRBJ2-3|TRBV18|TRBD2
CASSPLGRTSGPGDTQYF
TGTGCCAGCTCACCTCTGGGCCGGACTAGCGGACCGGGAGATACGCAGTATTTT
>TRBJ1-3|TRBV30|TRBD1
CAWSVDRDSSYSGNTIYF
TGTGCCTGGAGTGTAGATAGGGACAGCTCCTACTCTGGAAACACCATATATTTT
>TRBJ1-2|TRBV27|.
CASSLHRQLGYGYTF
TGTGCCAGCAGTTTACACCGGCAACTCGGCTATGGCTACACCTTC
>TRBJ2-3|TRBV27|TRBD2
CASSFPHVAGAPDTQYF
TGTGCCAGCAGCTTCCCCCACGTGGCGGGAGCTCCAGATACGCAGTATTTT
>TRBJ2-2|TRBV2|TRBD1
CASNSRTGGPGELFF
TGTGCCAGCAATTCCCGCACAGGGGGCCCCGGGGAGCTGTTTTTT
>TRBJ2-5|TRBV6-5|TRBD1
CASNDRGETQYF
TGTGCCAGCAACGACAGGGGAGAGACCCAGTACTTC
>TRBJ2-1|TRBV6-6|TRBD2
CASKAGESYNEQFF
TGTGCCAGCAAGGCGGGAGAGTCCTACAATGAGCAGTTCTTC
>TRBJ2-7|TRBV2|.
CASRRLETDPYEQYF
TGTGCCAGCAGGCGTCTAGAGACTGACCCCTACGAGCAGTACTTC
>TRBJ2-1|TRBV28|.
CASSLLGLEQFF
TGTGCCAGCAGTTTATTGGGTCTCGAGCAGTTCTTC
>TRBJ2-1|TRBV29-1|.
CSGGGDSYNEQFF
TGCAGCGGAGGCGGAGACTCCTACAATGAGCAGTTCTTC
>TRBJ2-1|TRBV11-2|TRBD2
CASSLGGASGRINEQFF
TGTGCCAGCAGCTTAGGGGGTGCTAGCGGGAGGATCAATGAGCAGTTCTTC
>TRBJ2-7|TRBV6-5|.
CASSSVRGSNYEQYF
TGTGCCAGCAGTTCGGTCAGGGGCAGTAACTACGAGCAGTACTTC
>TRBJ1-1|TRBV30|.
CAWSISTEAFF
TGTGCCTGGAGTATAAGCACTGAAGCTTTCTTT